This T cell receptor beta chain was identified during a study of blood T cells in healthy people across ages. Study details: Every two T cells gave about one barcoded beta molecule via template switching.

For the second PCR, which ran for about 6 to 12 cycles, a sample-barcoded 5' primer and a J-beta primer mix were used. Each cDNA was tagged by a template-switch adaptor containing 12 random nucleotides. Each CDR3 protein is one row after TCRdb ran MiXCR on the 5' RACE reads. The data hold roughly 1,300,000 distinct CDR3 sequences, with approximately 60% observed a single time. V was shortened by 7 bases and J by 6 bases, with 12 bases between the two germline ends. This CDR3 spans 11 amino acids. The germline CDR1 and CDR2 sequences are SQVTM and ANQGSEA. With regard to this clonotype: Antigen: not known.

Whole-study findings and limits: Naive T cell percentage showed a strong correlation with the diversity of TCR beta. Shifts in expanded clonotypes may have been confounded by donor CMV status, which was unknown.

This chain links TRBV29-1 with TRBJ1-2; D remains ambiguous. Sequencing used blood. This TCR was recovered from a man between 18 and 29 years old in good health. CDR3 protein: CSANLGDGYTF. In nucleotides, the CDR3 is TGCAGCGCCAACCTAGGAGATGGCTACACCTTC.